The 9 T cell receptor beta chains below were found in one sample sequenced in a study of CD8+CD57+ T cells in acquired aplastic anemia. Profiling of TCR beta VDJ combinations and CDR3 sequences used genomic DNA as template. In TCRdb, the reads were re-called with MiXCR into one record per CDR3 protein. The table includes 400,000 to 450,000 distinct CDR3 sequences, 65% to 80% detected once. The sample taken for sequencing was sorted CD4+, CD8+, or CD8+CD57+ T cells (not recorded which) from PBMCs. These receptor sequences come from a human donor in good health, serving as a control.

This clonotype has at least ten counts. The chain joins TRBV20-1 to TRBJ2-1; a possible D gene is TRBD2 (7 bases). Germline values: CDR1 DFQATT, CDR2 SNEGSKA (reference sequence). V was trimmed by 1 base and J by 7 bases, leaving 17 bases between them. The CDR3 has 15 amino acids. The CDR3 here is CSARGGGGGQNEQFF. CDR3 nucleotides: TGCAGTGCTAGAGGTGGGGGGGGGGGCCAGAATGAGCAGTTCTTC.

The chain uses TRBV3-1 and TRBJ2-3; D is undetermined. Trimming left V 0 bases short and J 1 base short, with 5 bases between. Germline assignment: CDR1 LGHDT and CDR2 YNNKEL (reference sequence). The CDR3 runs to 14 residues. Written as DNA, the CDR3 is TGTGCCAGCAGCCAAGATGTCGGCACAGATACGCAGTATTTT. It translates to CASSQDVGTDTQYF.

In regard to this clonotype: One end of the junction varies from germline; a read error may be responsible. The V and J genes are TRBV7-2 and TRBJ2-7; D not resolved. Germline V gives CDR1 SGHTA, CDR2 FQGNSA. The CDR3 runs to 14 residues. For the CDR3, the DNA is TGTGCCAGCAGCTCCGAGAGTCCCCGTGCGCAGTACTTCTTC. This translates into CASSSESPRAQYFF.

In this sample, this clonotype turned up a few times. The chain is built from TRBV5-6 and TRBJ2-5; a possible D gene is TRBD1 (6 bases). The germline gives CDR1 SGHDT, CDR2 YYEEEE. This CDR3 region has 14 residues. V shed 3 bases and J shed 5 bases, with 14 bases lying between them. The CDR3 sequence is CASSSKTGLETQYF. The CDR3 DNA reads as TGTGCCAGCAGCTCGAAAACAGGGTTGGAGACCCAGTACTTC.

This chain uses TRBV19 with TRBJ2-7, with D perhaps matching TRBD2 (7 bases). Trimming removed 3 bases at V and 7 bases at J, with 10 bases between. Germline CDR1 reads LNHDA; CDR2 reads SQIVND (reference sequence). This CDR3 has 12 amino acids. CDR3 coding DNA: TGTGCCAGTAGTATGGGGGGGCAAGAGCAGTACTTC. Protein product: CASSMGGQEQYF.

The CDR3 spells CASSLGGRSNSPLHF. As DNA, the CDR3 is TGTGCCAGCAGCTTAGGGGGTAGGTCTAATTCACCCCTCCACTTT. The chain has TRBV7-9 and TRBJ1-6; D gene unclear. This CDR3 spans 15 amino acids. CDR1 SEHNR and CDR2 FQNEAQ come from the germline V gene (reference sequence). Deletions cut 1 base from V and 6 bases from J, with 10 bases between.

This clonotype has ten or more counts. The chain uses TRBV5-1 and TRBJ2-3; possibly TRBD1 for D (6 bases). V was pared by 4 bases and J by 2 bases, with 14 bases between. Germline V gene data show CDR1 as SGHRS and CDR2 as YFSETQ. The CDR3 extends over 15 amino acids. The CDR3 loop is CASSGQLIHTDTQYF. CDR3 bases: TGCGCCAGCAGCGGACAGTTAATTCACACAGATACGCAGTATTTT.

In the case of this clonotype: This may come from a read error, since a much larger clone is one base off. J is TRBJ1-1 and V is TRBV7-2; D unresolved. Germline V gene sequence: CDR1 SGHTA, CDR2 FQGNSA. This CDR3 region has 15 residues. CDR3 DNA: TGTGCCAGCAGCCCCCGGACCGGATCGAACGCTGAAGCTTTCTTT. Its protein is CASSPRTGSNAEAFF.

CDR3 in amino acids: CASSWGGVNEKLFF. CDR3 sequence (DNA): TGTGCCAGCAGCTGGGGTGGGGTTAATGAAAAACTGTTTTTT. The V gene is TRBV5-4, the J gene TRBJ1-4; D uncertain. Germline V gene lookup returns CDR1 SGHNT and CDR2 YYREEE (reference sequence). This CDR3 has 14 amino acids. The V gene lost 3 bases and the J gene lost 4 bases, with 10 bases spanning the gap.